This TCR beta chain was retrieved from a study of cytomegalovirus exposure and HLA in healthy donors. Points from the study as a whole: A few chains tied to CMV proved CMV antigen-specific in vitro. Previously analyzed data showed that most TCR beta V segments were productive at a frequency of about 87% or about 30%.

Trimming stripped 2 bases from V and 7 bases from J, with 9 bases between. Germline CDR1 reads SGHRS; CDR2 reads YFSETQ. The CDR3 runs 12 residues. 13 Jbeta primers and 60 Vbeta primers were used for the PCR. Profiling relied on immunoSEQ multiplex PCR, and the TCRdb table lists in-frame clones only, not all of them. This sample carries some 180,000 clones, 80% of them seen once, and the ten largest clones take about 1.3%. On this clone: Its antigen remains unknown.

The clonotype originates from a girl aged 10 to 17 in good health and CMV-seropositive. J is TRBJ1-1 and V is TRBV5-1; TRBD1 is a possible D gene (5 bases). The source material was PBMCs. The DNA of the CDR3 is TGCGCCAGCAGCTTCCGTCAGGGTGAAGCTTTCTTT. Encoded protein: CASSFRQGEAFF.